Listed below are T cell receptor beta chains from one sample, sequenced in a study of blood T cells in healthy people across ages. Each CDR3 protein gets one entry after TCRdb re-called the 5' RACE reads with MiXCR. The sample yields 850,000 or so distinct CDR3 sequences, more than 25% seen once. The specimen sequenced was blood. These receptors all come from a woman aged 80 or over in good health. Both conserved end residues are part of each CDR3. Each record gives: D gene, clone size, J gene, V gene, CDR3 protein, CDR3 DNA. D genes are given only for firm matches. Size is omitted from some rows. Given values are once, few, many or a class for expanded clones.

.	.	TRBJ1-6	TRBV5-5	CASSLIGVNSPLHF	TGTGCCAGCAGCTTGATTGGGGTCAATTCACCCCTCCACTTT
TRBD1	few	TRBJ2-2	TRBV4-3	CASSRIIPGQGYGTGELFF	TGCGCCAGCAGCCGTATCATTCCGGGACAGGGGTACGGGACCGGGGAGCTGTTTTTT
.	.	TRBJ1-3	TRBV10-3	CAISEAGAVNTIYF	TGTGCCATCAGTGAGGCGGGCGCAGTCAACACCATATATTTT
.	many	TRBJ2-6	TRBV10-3	CAISERSGTGANVLTF	TGTGCCATCAGTGAGAGGTCGGGAACTGGGGCCAACGTCCTGACTTTC
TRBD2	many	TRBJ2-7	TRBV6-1	CASTLTGLAGLSPYEQYF	TGTGCCAGCACCCTTACGGGACTAGCGGGGTTATCTCCTTACGAGCAGTACTTC
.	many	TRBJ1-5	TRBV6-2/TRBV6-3	CASSPTSNQPQHF	TGTGCCAGCAGCCCCACTAGCAATCAGCCCCAGCATTTT
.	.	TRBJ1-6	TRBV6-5	CASSPGARWSPLHF	TGTGCCAGCAGCCCCGGGGCCCGCTGGTCACCCCTCCACTTT
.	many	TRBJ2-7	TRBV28	CASSLSSLGQRNEQYF	TGTGCCAGCAGTTTATCCTCCCTAGGACAGCGGAACGAGCAGTACTTC
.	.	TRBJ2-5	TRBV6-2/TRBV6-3	CASSSGLPQETQYF	TGTGCCAGCAGTTCGGGACTCCCACAAGAGACCCAGTACTTC
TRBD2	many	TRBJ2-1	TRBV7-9	CASSLGLAGGRYNEQFF	TGTGCCAGCAGCTTGGGACTAGCGGGGGGCAGATACAATGAGCAGTTCTTC
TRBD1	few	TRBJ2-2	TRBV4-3	CASSRTGGAYTGELFF	TGCGCCAGCAGCAGGACAGGGGGCGCCTACACCGGGGAGCTGTTTTTT
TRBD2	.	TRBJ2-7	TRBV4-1	CASSLGLAGHSYEQYF	TGCGCCAGCAGCCTGGGACTAGCGGGACACTCCTACGAGCAGTACTTC
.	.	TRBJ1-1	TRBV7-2	CASSRGRGNAEAFF	TGTGCCAGCAGCCGGGGCAGGGGTAACGCTGAAGCTTTCTTT
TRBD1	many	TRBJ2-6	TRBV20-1	CSARGTGGAIGANVLTF	TGCAGTGCTAGAGGGACAGGGGGCGCGATTGGGGCCAACGTCCTGACTTTC
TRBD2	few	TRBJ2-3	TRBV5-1	CVSSLDGGGSTDTQYF	TGCGTCAGCAGCTTGGATGGGGGGGGAAGCACAGATACGCAGTATTTT
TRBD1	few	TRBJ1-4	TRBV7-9	CASAYGTGTGSEKLFF	TGTGCCAGCGCTTATGGGACAGGGACAGGTTCTGAAAAACTGTTTTTT
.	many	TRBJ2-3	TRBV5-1	CASSFGTGVGADTQYF	TGCGCCAGCAGCTTCGGGACGGGCGTGGGGGCAGATACGCAGTATTTT
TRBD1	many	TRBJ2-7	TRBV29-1	CSVVLGQGSHEQYF	TGCAGCGTTGTGCTGGGACAGGGGTCGCACGAGCAGTACTTC
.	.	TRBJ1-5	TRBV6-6	CASRLEGGSNQPQHF	TGTGCCAGCAGGCTGGAAGGTGGGAGCAATCAGCCCCAGCATTTT
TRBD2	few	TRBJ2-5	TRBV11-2	CANSPLAGGRETQYF	TGTGCCAACAGCCCCCTAGCGGGGGGGCGGGAGACCCAGTACTTC
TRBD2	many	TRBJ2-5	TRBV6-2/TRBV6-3	CASSITLLAREETQYF	TGTGCCAGCAGCATTACTCTACTAGCGAGGGAGGAGACCCAGTACTTC
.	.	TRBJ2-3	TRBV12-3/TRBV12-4	CASTNSLKAGIPDTQYF	TGTGCCAGCACCAACAGCCTTAAGGCGGGGATACCAGATACGCAGTATTTT
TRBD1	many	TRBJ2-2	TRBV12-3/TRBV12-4	CASRTTGGLNTGELFF	TGTGCCAGCAGGACCACAGGGGGACTGAACACCGGGGAGCTGTTTTTT
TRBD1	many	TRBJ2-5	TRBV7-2	CASSLVHGRGQETQYF	TGTGCCAGCAGCTTAGTCCATGGCAGGGGGCAAGAGACCCAGTACTTC
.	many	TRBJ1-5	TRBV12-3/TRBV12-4	CASSFGHQPQHF	TGTGCCAGCAGTTTCGGACATCAGCCCCAGCATTTT
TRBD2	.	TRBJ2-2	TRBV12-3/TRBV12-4	CASVLAGGPQTGELFF	TGTGCCAGCGTGTTAGCGGGGGGGCCTCAGACCGGGGAGCTGTTTTTT
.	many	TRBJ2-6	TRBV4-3	CASSPGGGIGWAGANVLTF	TGCGCCAGCAGCCCCGGAGGGGGGATTGGTTGGGCCGGGGCCAACGTCCTGACTTTC
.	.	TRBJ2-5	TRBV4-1	CASSQDLYQETQYF	TGCGCCAGCAGCCAAGACTTGTACCAAGAGACCCAGTACTTC
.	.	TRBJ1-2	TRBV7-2	CASSLGLGQGYGYTF	TGTGCCAGCAGCTTAGGGTTAGGGCAGGGCTATGGCTACACCTTC
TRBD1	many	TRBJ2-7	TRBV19	CASSLTGQIIEQYF	TGTGCCAGTAGCCTAACGGGACAGATCATCGAGCAGTACTTC
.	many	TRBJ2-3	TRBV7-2	CASSLISGGDTQYF	TGTGCCAGCAGCTTAATTAGCGGTGGAGATACGCAGTATTTT
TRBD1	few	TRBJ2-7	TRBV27	CASSLQGGKLYEQYF	TGTGCCAGCAGTCTACAGGGGGGAAAACTCTACGAGCAGTACTTC
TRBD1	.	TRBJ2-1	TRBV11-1	CASSWEMTGQGWEQFF	TGTGCCAGCAGCTGGGAGATGACAGGGCAGGGGTGGGAGCAGTTCTTC
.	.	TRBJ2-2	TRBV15	CATSRDLGLQNTGELFF	TGTGCCACCAGCAGAGATTTAGGACTGCAGAACACCGGGGAGCTGTTTTTT
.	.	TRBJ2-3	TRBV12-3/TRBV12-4	CASSLGGGGGTDAEYF	TGTGCCAGCAGCCTTGGTGGCGGAGGGGGAACAGATGCGGAGTATTTT
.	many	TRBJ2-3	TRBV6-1	CASSLLEDTQYF	TGTGCCAGCAGCCTCCTTGAAGATACGCAGTATTTT
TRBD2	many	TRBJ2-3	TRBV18	CASSLGLGTDTQYF	TGTGCCAGCAGCTTAGGACTAGGCACAGATACGCAGTATTTT
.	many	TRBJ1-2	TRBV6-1	CASRHTGSYGYTF	TGTGCCAGCAGGCATACAGGGTCGTATGGCTACACCTTC
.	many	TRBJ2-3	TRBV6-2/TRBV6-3	CASSTGILTDTQYF	TGTGCCAGCAGTACAGGGATTTTGACAGATACGCAGTATTTT
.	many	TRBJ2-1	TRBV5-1	CASSSGTLHEQFF	TGCGCCAGCAGCTCCGGGACATTACATGAGCAGTTCTTC
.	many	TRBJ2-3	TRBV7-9	CASSLTSLVTDTQYF	TGTGCCAGCAGCTTAACTAGTCTCGTCACAGATACGCAGTATTTT
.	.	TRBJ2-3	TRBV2	CASSALVNTQYF	TGTGCCAGCAGTGCCCTGGTGAATACGCAGTATTTT
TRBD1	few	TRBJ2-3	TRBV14	CASSRGQAASTDTQYF	TGTGCCAGCAGCCGGGGACAGGCGGCCAGCACAGATACGCAGTATTTT
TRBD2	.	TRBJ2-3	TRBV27	CASSRKRTSGRGSTDTQYF	TGTGCCAGCAGCAGGAAGAGGACTAGCGGGAGGGGTAGCACAGATACGCAGTATTTT